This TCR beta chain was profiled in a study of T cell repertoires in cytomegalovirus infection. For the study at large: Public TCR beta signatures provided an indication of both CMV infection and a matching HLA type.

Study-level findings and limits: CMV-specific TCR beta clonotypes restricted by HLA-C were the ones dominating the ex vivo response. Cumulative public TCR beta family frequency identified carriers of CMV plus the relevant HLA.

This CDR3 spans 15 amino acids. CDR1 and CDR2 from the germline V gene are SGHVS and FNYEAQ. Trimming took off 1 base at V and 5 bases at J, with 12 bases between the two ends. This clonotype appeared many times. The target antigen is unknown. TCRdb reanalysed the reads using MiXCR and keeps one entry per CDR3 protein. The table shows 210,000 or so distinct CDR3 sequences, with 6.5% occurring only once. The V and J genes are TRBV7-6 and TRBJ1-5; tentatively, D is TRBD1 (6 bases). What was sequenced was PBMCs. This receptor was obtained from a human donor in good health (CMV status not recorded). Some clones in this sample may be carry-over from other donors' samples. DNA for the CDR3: TGTGCCAGCAGCTTAGGTCAGGGGAGGGATCAGCCCCAGCATTTT. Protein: CASSLGQGRDQPQHF.